The clone carrying this T cell receptor (beta chain) was observed a handful of times. What it recognizes is unknown. Germline values: CDR1 DFQATT, CDR2 SNEGSKA (reference sequence). CDR3 length equals 11 residues. This entry comes from a study of vaccination and CD4 T cells after COVID-19. The wider study: Median time from COVID diagnosis to post-COVID sampling was approximately 3.5 months (35 to 161). The cells were exposed to overlapping spike peptides originating from SARS-CoV-2, HCoV-NL63, HCoV-OC43 and HCoV-229E for stimulation.

Once obtained from cultured CD4+ T cells, the DNA was sequenced using the Oncomine TCR Beta short-read assay. TCRdb called the PCR reads again in MiXCR, with one record for every CDR3 protein. The table lists around 10,000 distinct CDR3 sequences, roughly three fifths of them singletons, with under 30% in the top ten. Treatment denoted: approximately 9-day PBMC culture with coronavirus spike peptide pools or control peptides (ViraFEST assay). Antigen-specific T cells were expanded with peptide pools by ViraFEST, and TCRs were then sequenced. The J gene is TRBJ1-1, the V gene TRBV20-1; D possibly corresponds to TRBD1 (5 bases). The sequence derives from a human donor who had recovered from COVID-19. Sequences were obtained from CD4+ T cells from blood, cultured in vitro. Written as DNA, the CDR3 is TGCAGGGCCTATGGGGGCACTGAAGCTTTCTTT. Translated, it gives CRAYGGTEAFF.